This T cell receptor (beta chain) was obtained from a study of blood T cell repertoires in COVID-19. The overall study: The United States, Italy and Spain provided the acute and convalescent COVID-19 samples.

Germline V gene data show CDR1 as MNHEY and CDR2 as SMNVEV (reference sequence). CDR3 size: 16 residues. V was trimmed by 5 bases and J by 7 bases, leaving 21 bases between them. Per the authors' pipeline: By means of reference gene primer amplification, nucleated cell counts were estimated. TCRdb's copy holds only in-frame clones and misses some; the assay was immunoSEQ multiplex PCR. D and trimming were read from the DNA, whereas the V and J calls and clone size are those reported in that table. The top ten hold approximately 9% of the sample, which has about 210,000 clones, 81% seen once. Participant age was about 18 to 95 years, and participants resided in roughly 25 US areas. Participants were placed into cohorts based on the clinical history they reported.

Material for sequencing was PBMCs or T cells enriched from blood (not recorded which). The V call is TRBV27, the J call TRBJ1-5; maybe TRBD1 (6 bases). The source of this sequence is a woman aged 45-65 years with acute COVID-19. CDR3 protein: CASSPEGGTRGQPQHF. The CDR3 nucleotides read TGTGCCAGCAGTCCCGAGGGGGGGACCCGGGGCCAGCCCCAGCATTTT.